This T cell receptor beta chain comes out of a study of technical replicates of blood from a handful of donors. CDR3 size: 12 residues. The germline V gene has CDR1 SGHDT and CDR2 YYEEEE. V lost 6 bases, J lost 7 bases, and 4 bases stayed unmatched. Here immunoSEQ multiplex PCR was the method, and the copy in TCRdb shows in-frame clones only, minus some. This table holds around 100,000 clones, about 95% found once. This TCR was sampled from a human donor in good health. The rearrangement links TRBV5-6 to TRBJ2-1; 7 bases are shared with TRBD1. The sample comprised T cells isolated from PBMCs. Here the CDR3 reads CASKGARNEQFF. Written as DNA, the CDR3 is TGTGCCAGCAAGGGGGCTAGGAATGAGCAGTTCTTC.